Shown below are 2 T cell receptor beta chains from a single sample sequenced in a study of CD8+ T cells in alopecia areata. After isolation, RNA underwent reverse transcription to generate cDNA as the sequencing template. The repertoire was sequenced with immunoSEQ multiplex PCR; TCRdb's copy has only in-frame clones and lacks some. The table has approximately 100,000 clones, almost 60% seen once; the top ten hold about a sixth. Regarding treatment: oral pan-JAK inhibitor, 5-10 mg twice daily. Specimen: CD8+ T cells sorted from blood, collected at approximately week 56, from a patient treated with tofacitinib. These receptors originate from a human donor with alopecia areata.

The V call is TRBV4-1, the J call TRBJ2-1; the D call may be TRBD1 or TRBD2 (5 bases each). The germline V gene encodes CDR1 MGHRA and CDR2 YSYEKL. Trimming took off 0 bases at V and 4 bases at J, with 10 bases between the two ends. This CDR3 spans 15 amino acids. CDR3 in amino acids: CASSQDPGQYNEQFF. Here the CDR3 DNA reads TGCGCCAGCAGCCAAGACCCGGGGCAGTACAATGAGCAGTTCTTC.

Only one count was recorded for this clone. The V call is TRBV15, the J call TRBJ2-5, with D unresolved. V was shortened by 3 bases and J by 2 bases, with 4 bases between the two germline ends. The germline gives CDR1 LNHNV, CDR2 YYDKDF (reference sequence). This CDR3 contains 12 residues. Written as DNA, the CDR3 is TGTGCCACCAGCAGTTGGCAAGAGACCCAGTACTTC. It encodes CATSSWQETQYF.